These 24 T cell receptor beta chains came from one sample sequenced in a study of T cells in Graves' hyperthyroidism and ophthalmopathy. Template material for amplifying TCR beta CDR3 regions consisted of RNA transcripts. The HTBI primer set was used in a first-round RT-PCR of the TCR CDR3. From the multiplex PCR reads, TCRdb called clonotypes with MiXCR, one entry per CDR3 protein. The sample has roughly 570,000 distinct CDR3 sequences; about 45% are singletons. Sequenced: peripheral blood or thyroid tissue (not recorded which). The receptors come from a young woman with Graves' hyperthyroidism.

This chain connects TRBV6-5 to TRBJ1-4; no reliable D call. The CDR3 sequence is 14 residues long. V lost 5 bases and J lost 8, with 15 bases in between. Germline V gives CDR1 MNHEY, CDR2 SVGAGI. The DNA of the CDR3 is TGTGCCAGCAGTCTTACCACTTACCTAGAAAAACTGTTTTTT. It is translated as CASSLTTYLEKLFF.

This clonotype was seen ten or more times. The chain has TRBV18 and TRBJ1-2; TRBD1 is a possible D gene (6 bases). Trimming took off 0 bases at V and 4 bases at J, with 9 bases between the two ends. Germline V gene lookup returns CDR1 KGHSH and CDR2 LQKENI. The CDR3 runs 14 residues. CDR3 protein: CASSPPARGYGYTF. The CDR3 DNA follows: TGTGCCAGCTCACCACCGGCCAGGGGCTATGGCTACACCTTC. Supplemented by reference TRBV18 and TRBJ1-2, the full variable domain reads NAGVMQNPRHLVRRRGQEARLRCSPMKGHSHVYWYRQLPEEGLKFMVYLQKENIIDESGMPKERFSAEFPKEGPSILRIQQVVRGDSAAYFCASSPPARGYGYTFGSGTRLTVV.

The rearrangement joins TRBV12-3 or TRBV12-4 to TRBJ1-4; TRBD1 aligns across 8 bases. The CDR3 is 15 residues long. The ends lost 4 bases at V and 3 bases at J; junction bases unmatched: 4. CDR3 DNA sequence: TGTGCCAGCAGTTCGGACAGGGACGCTAATGAAAAACTGTTTTTT. As protein: CASSSDRDANEKLFF.

The rearrangement joins TRBV15 to TRBJ1-5; D may be TRBD1 (5 bases). CDR1 LNHNV and CDR2 YYDKDF come from the germline V gene (reference sequence). The CDR3 spans 14 residues. Deletions cut 3 bases from V and 6 bases from J, with 12 bases between. The CDR3 DNA is TGTGCCACCAGCAGTTTAGATGGGGGTCAGCCCCAGCATTTT. Protein: CATSSLDGGQPQHF.

The gene calls are TRBV10-3 and TRBJ1-1; no reliable D call. V lost 2 bases and J 1 base, leaving 8 bases between the germline ends. Germline-derived CDR1 and CDR2 are ENHRY and SYGVKD. The CDR3 loop spans 14 amino acids. The CDR3 sequence is CAISEGPENTEAFF. DNA for the CDR3: TGTGCCATCAGTGAGGGGCCTGAGAACACTGAAGCTTTCTTT.

The V call is TRBV7-9, the J call TRBJ1-5; D may be TRBD1 (6 bases). The CDR3 runs to 16 residues. Per the germline V gene, CDR1 is SEHNR and CDR2 is FQNEAQ (reference sequence). Trimming left V 1 base short and J 1 base short, with 11 bases between. The CDR3 sequence is CASSLEGGSSNQPQHF. CDR3 DNA: TGTGCCAGCAGCTTAGAAGGGGGTTCGAGCAATCAGCCCCAGCATTTT.

This clonotype has more than one count but fewer than ten. The V gene is TRBV4-2, the J gene TRBJ2-3; 10 bases align to TRBD2. Per germline, CDR1 LGHNA and CDR2 YNFKEQ. Trimming took 6 bases from V and 2 from J; bases not matched to a gene: 2. The length of the CDR3 is 14 residues. The CDR3 loop is CASRGLAVTDTQYF. DNA for the CDR3: TGTGCCAGCAGAGGACTAGCGGTCACAGATACGCAGTATTTT.

The V call is TRBV10-3, the J call TRBJ2-5; D uncertain. Matching the DNA end better, TRBJ2-1 makes the J call doubtful. The CDR3 totals 9 residues. CDR1 and CDR2 from the germline V gene are ENHRY and SYGVKD. CDR3 residues: CATSNEQFF. In nucleotides, the CDR3 is TGTGCCACCTCCAATGAGCAGTTCTTC.

V and J are TRBV29-1 and TRBJ1-5, with unresolved D. CDR3 length: 12 residues. V shed 3 bases and J shed 11 bases, with 14 bases lying between them. Per germline, CDR1 SQVTM and CDR2 ANQGSEA. The DNA of the CDR3 is TGCAGCGTTGACGCGGGAGGAGAGACCCAGCATTTT. Protein sequence: CSVDAGGETQHF.

The chain joins TRBV29-1 to TRBJ2-3; 9 bases are shared with TRBD1. The CDR3 spans 17 residues. Germline V lookup: CDR1 SQVTM, CDR2 ANQGSEA. Trimming removed 4 bases from V and 0 bases from J; junction bases left unmatched: 11. Here the CDR3 reads CSVVRAGTGISTDTQYF. CDR3 bases: TGCAGCGTTGTGAGGGCCGGGACAGGGATTAGCACAGATACGCAGTATTTT.

V is TRBV10-3 and J is TRBJ2-5; 7 bases are shared with TRBD1. The CDR3 spans 16 residues. Looked up from germline, CDR1 is ENHRY and CDR2 is SYGVKD. With 3 bases clipped from V and 5 bases from J, the junction kept 12 bases outside the gene matches. The CDR3 loop is CAISEQGLAYNETQYF. As DNA, the CDR3 is TGTGCCATCAGTGAACAGGGGCTGGCCTACAATGAGACCCAGTACTTC.

The J gene is TRBJ2-7, the V gene TRBV20-1; D may be TRBD2 (5 bases). The V end lost 0 bases, the J end lost 2 bases, and 11 bases lay between the germline ends. CDR1 is DFQATT, CDR2 SNEGSKA, per germline (reference sequence). The CDR3 loop spans 14 amino acids. DNA of the CDR3: TGCAGTGCTAGAGATGATCGGCGGGCCTACGAGCAGTACTTC. Protein: CSARDDRRAYEQYF.

Ten or more counts support this clonotype. The chain recombines TRBV10-3 with TRBJ1-2; 7 bases are shared with TRBD1. This CDR3 has 14 amino acids. After removal of 6 bases from V and 5 bases from J, the junction contained 9 bases not matched to a gene. Germline V gene lookup returns CDR1 ENHRY and CDR2 SYGVKD. The CDR3 spells CAIRSGQSLYGYTF. DNA of the CDR3: TGTGCCATCAGGTCGGGACAGAGTTTATATGGCTACACCTTC.

This clonotype was found many times. This chain connects TRBV20-1 to TRBJ2-2; D is possibly TRBD1 (6 bases). CDR3 length equals 15 residues. V was pared by 5 bases and J by 0 bases, with 13 bases between. CDR1 and CDR2 (germline): DFQATT, SNEGSKA (reference sequence). CDR3 bases: TGCAGTGCTCCCTCCGGGACAACGAACACCGGGGAGCTGTTTTTT. The encoded protein is CSAPSGTTNTGELFF.

This clonotype was observed a few times. This sequence joins TRBV7-9 and TRBJ2-7; 11 positions agree with TRBD2. There are 17 residues in the CDR3. CDR1 SEHNR and CDR2 FQNEAQ come from the germline V gene (reference sequence). The trim removed 2 bases at V and 7 bases at J, leaving 13 bases unmatched. The chain's CDR3 is CASSLFGLAGSYNEQYF. CDR3 coding DNA: TGTGCCAGCAGCTTATTTGGACTAGCGGGTTCCTACAATGAGCAGTACTTC.

This clonotype has at least ten counts. The chain combines TRBV7-9 with TRBJ1-4; TRBD1 aligns across 12 bases. CDR3 length: 15 residues. V dropped 5 bases and J dropped 8; count of bases not matched to a gene: 6. Germline-derived CDR1 and CDR2 are SEHNR and FQNEAQ (reference sequence). CDR3 in amino acids: CASSDSGTGGEKLFF. The CDR3 DNA sequence: TGTGCCAGCAGCGACTCCGGGACAGGGGGCGAAAAACTGTTTTTT.

This CDR3 is CASSYDRNEKLFF. In DNA, the CDR3 is TGTGCCAGCAGTTACGACAGAAATGAAAAACTGTTTTTT. This sequence joins TRBV2 and TRBJ1-4, with TRBD1 as a possible D gene (5 bases). The ends were cut back, 5 bases at V and 5 bases at J, with 9 bases in the middle. CDR3 size: 13 residues. CDR1 and CDR2 from the germline V gene are SNHLY and FYNNEI.

This clonotype was detected a few times. The V call is TRBV7-2, the J call TRBJ2-2; D remains unclear. CDR3 size: 16 residues. Looked up from germline, CDR1 is SGHTA and CDR2 is FQGNSA. The V gene lost 5 bases and the J gene lost 0 bases, with 13 bases spanning the gap. The CDR3 reads CASSKNGRANTGELFF. The CDR3 nucleotides read TGTGCCAGCAGCAAAAACGGACGAGCGAACACCGGGGAGCTGTTTTTT.

The table lists this clonotype with many counts. The chain has TRBV5-1 and TRBJ1-1, with a possible D match to TRBD1 (5 bases). The germline V gene has CDR1 SGHRS and CDR2 YFSETQ. CDR3 length: 14 residues. V lost 0 bases, J lost 3 bases, and 9 bases lay in between. The CDR3 sequence: CASSLGDSYTEAFF. CDR3 in DNA: TGCGCCAGCAGCTTGGGGGACTCTTACACTGAAGCTTTCTTT.

V is TRBV18 and J is TRBJ1-1; 7 bases match TRBD1. V trimming: 3 bases; J trimming: 0 bases; junction bases outside the gene matches: 7. Germline V gene sequence: CDR1 KGHSH, CDR2 LQKENI. CDR3 length: 16 residues. Here the CDR3 reads CASSPGQKNLNTEAFF. Written as DNA, the CDR3 is TGTGCCAGCTCACCGGGACAGAAAAACTTGAACACTGAAGCTTTCTTT. The complete variable domain, with remaining parts taken from reference TRBV18 and TRBJ1-1, reads NAGVMQNPRHLVRRRGQEARLRCSPMKGHSHVYWYRQLPEEGLKFMVYLQKENIIDESGMPKERFSAEFPKEGPSILRIQQVVRGDSAAYFCASSPGQKNLNTEAFFGQGTRLTVV.

In its sample, this clonotype was seen many times. The chain combines TRBV7-9 with TRBJ1-1; TRBD1 is a possible D gene (6 bases). The CDR3 extends over 13 amino acids. CDR1 is SEHNR, CDR2 FQNEAQ, per germline (reference sequence). Trimming pared 5 bases from V and 11 bases from J, leaving 18 bases between. CDR3 sequence reads: CASSTQQGWAAFF. As DNA, the CDR3 is TGTGCCAGCAGCACCCAACAGGGATGGGCGGCTTTCTTT. Full variable domain (rest looked up from reference TRBV7-9 and TRBJ1-1): DTGVSQNPRHKITKRGQNVTFRCDPISEHNRLYWYRQTLGQGPEFLTYFQNEAQLEKSRLLSDRFSAERPKGSFSTLEIQRTEQGDSAMYLCASSTQQGWAAFFGQGTRLTVV.

Regarding this clonotype: One end of the junction varies from germline; a read error may be responsible. This chain connects TRBV2 to TRBJ2-7; 7 nucleotides line up with TRBD1. Germline V gene data show CDR1 as SNHLY and CDR2 as FYNNEI. This CDR3 is built from 15 residues. The CDR3 DNA follows: TGTGCCAGCAGTACCCCCGGGACAGCTTCCTACGAGCAGCACTTC. Amino acid sequence: CASSTPGTASYEQHF.

This clonotype was counted only a few times. The chain links TRBV29-1 to TRBJ1-1; no reliable D call. Trimming left V 6 bases short and J 1 base short, with 6 bases between. CDR1 SQVTM and CDR2 ANQGSEA come from the germline V gene. CDR3 length: 11 amino acids. CDR3 DNA sequence: TGCAGCGTCGGCACGAACACTGAAGCTTTCTTT. It is translated as CSVGTNTEAFF.

This clonotype was seen ten or more times. The chain joins TRBV20-1 to TRBJ2-7; a possible D gene is TRBD2 (5 bases). Trimming took off 6 bases at V and 7 bases at J, with 16 bases between the two ends. This CDR3 spans 12 amino acids. The germline V gene has CDR1 DFQATT and CDR2 SNEGSKA (reference sequence). The CDR3 region is CSAPRTSSEQYF. The CDR3, as DNA: TGCAGTGCCCCCCGGACTTCCTCAGAGCAGTACTTC.